The present TCR beta chain was sequenced within a study of cytomegalovirus exposure and HLA in healthy donors. On the study more broadly: The approximately 120 validation repertoires used the same platform as the 500 to 700 first-cohort repertoires, a later analysis reported.

Generated by immunoSEQ multiplex PCR, the TCRdb table keeps only in-frame clones and is missing some. The sample contains over 150,000 clones, approximately 87% of which appear only once. V lost 4 bases and J lost 1, with 7 bases in between. This CDR3 comprises 13 residues. Germline-derived CDR1 and CDR2 are MGHRA and YSYEKL. J is TRBJ1-1 and V is TRBV4-1; D uncertain. The TCR comes from a woman between 25 and 40 years old in good health and CMV-seronegative. The sequencing sample was made of PBMCs. CDR3 protein: CASSLSGNTEAFF. The DNA of the CDR3 is TGCGCCAGCAGCCTTTCAGGGAACACTGAAGCTTTCTTT.